The next 14 T cell receptor delta chains were all read from a single sample in a study of gamma-delta chains in newborns, infants, children. TCRdb reran clone calling via CATT on the reads. Of roughly 3,400 delta-chain clones listed, around 1.2% are singletons. Material: blood. These receptor sequences come from a child who was a newborn, infant or young child, either healthy, febrile or measles-vaccinated (not recorded which).

This clone was recorded a few times. A far larger clone differs by one base, so this is likely a read error. Other DNA sequences of this sample code for an identical CDR3. The rearrangement uses TRDV3 and TRDJ2; 8 bases line up with TRDD3. This CDR3 is 16 amino acids long. Looked up from germline, CDR1 is TVYSNPD and CDR2 is GDNSRS (reference sequence). The CDR3 nucleotides read TGTGCCTTTAAGGAATATTACTGGGGGCTGACCGCACAACTCTTCTTT. This sequence encodes CAFKEYYWGLTAQLFF. The full variable domain, with the rest looked up from reference TRDV3 and TRDJ2, is CDKVTQSSPDQTVASGSEVVLLCTYDTVYSNPDLFWYRIRPDYSFQFVFYGDNSRSEGADFTQGRFSVKHILTQKAFHLVISPVRTEDSATYYCAFKEYYWGLTAQLFFGKGTQLIVEP.

This clone was seen a handful of times. The TCRdb record carries a much larger clone's protein, which differs from this DNA's translation at residue 4; a read error is the likely cause, and the protein listed here is the DNA translation. This chain links TRDV2 with TRDJ3; tentatively, D is TRDD3 (6 bases). Per germline, CDR1 GEAIGNYY and CDR2 EKD. This CDR3 has 17 residues. This CDR3 is CACGEEWVSWGTRQMFF. CDR3 nucleotide sequence: TGTGCCTGTGGCGAAGAATGGGTCTCCTGGGGCACCCGACAGATGTTTTTC.

As to this clone: It is likely a read error: a sequence one base away is far more abundant. This sequence joins TRDV2 and TRDJ3; TRDD3 matches 9 bases. This CDR3 is 21 amino acids long. Germline V lookup: CDR1 GEAIGNYY, CDR2 EKD. CDR3 sequence (DNA): TGTGCCTGTGACACCGGGATTACTGGGGGAATGAGCTCCCGGGACACCCGACAGATGTTTTTC. This sequence encodes CACDTGITGGMSSRDTRQMFF.

About this clone: The protein recorded in TCRdb does not match the translated DNA at residue 3; the protein presented here comes from translating the DNA. The chain combines TRDV2 with TRDJ3; 7 bases match TRDD3. Germline V gives CDR1 GEAIGNYY, CDR2 EKD. The CDR3 has 19 residues. CDR3 nucleotides: TGTGCCAGTGACACGGCGGGATACATTACCTCCAGGGACACCCGACAGATGTTTTTC. Its protein product is CASDTAGYITSRDTRQMFF.

This clone is large in the sample. This same CDR3 is encoded by further DNA sequences in the sample. V and J are TRDV2 and TRDJ3, with 10 bases lining up with TRDD3. The CDR3 sequence is 18 residues long. The germline V gene has CDR1 GEAIGNYY and CDR2 EKD. V was pared by 0 bases and J by 1 base, with 2 bases of the junction left unmatched. The CDR3 DNA sequence: TGTGCCTGTGACACCTTCTGGGGGATATCCTGGGACACCCGACAGATGTTTTTC. Amino acid sequence: CACDTFWGISWDTRQMFF.

Notes on this clone: One end of the junction does not line up with germline, which may come from a read error. J is TRDJ1 and V is TRDV1; weak D call: TRDD2 (5 bases). The CDR3 sequence is 15 residues long. The germline V gene encodes CDR1 TSWWSYY and CDR2 QGS. CDR3 residues: CALGGYLLVSDKLTF. The CDR3 region has the DNA TGTGCTCTTGGGGGGTACCTACTAGTTTCAGACAAACTCACCTTT.

Worth noting for this clone: The protein TCRdb gives is from a much larger clone and does not agree with this DNA's translation at residue 4, likely a read error; the protein shown here comes from the DNA. CDR3 protein: CACETGFYSWDTRQMFF. CDR3 in DNA: TGTGCCTGTGAAACCGGATTTTACTCCTGGGACACCCGACAGATGTTTTTC. V usage is TRDV2 and J usage is TRDJ3, with D unclear. V lost 4 bases and J lost 0, with 12 bases in between. CDR1 and CDR2 (germline): GEAIGNYY, EKD. This CDR3 spans 17 amino acids.

This clone was detected a few times. The chain has TRDV2 and TRDJ3; 12 bases are a match to TRDD3. Trimming cost V 0 bases and J 0 bases; bases outside gene matches: 8. This CDR3 comprises 21 residues. The germline gives CDR1 GEAIGNYY, CDR2 EKD. CDR3 sequence: CACDTVLGDTLSSWDTRQMFF. The DNA for the CDR3 is TGTGCCTGTGACACCGTACTGGGGGATACCCTGAGCTCCTGGGACACCCGACAGATGTTTTTC.

Note on this clone: The protein given by TCRdb reflects a much larger clone and differs at residue 6 from this DNA's translation, likely from a read error; the protein shown is the DNA's translation. The J gene is TRDJ3, the V gene TRDV2; 8 bases agree with TRDD3. This CDR3 has 18 residues. V was pared by 1 base and J by 0 bases, with 4 bases of the junction left unmatched. Germline V lookup: CDR1 GEAIGNYY, CDR2 EKD. The CDR3 nucleotides are TGTGCCTGTGACACTGCAGGGGATACCTCCTGGGACACCCGACAGATGTTTTTC. Residues: CACDTAGDTSWDTRQMFF.

This clone was counted between two and nine times. A read error is the likely source, as a far larger clone sits one nucleotide away. The sample carries other DNA sequences with the same CDR3. The chain joins TRDV2 to TRDJ2; TRDD3 matches 10 bases. The V gene's germline CDR1 is GEAIGNYY and CDR2 EKD. CDR3 length equals 16 residues. Here the CDR3 reads CACDTVGDTLTAQLFF. In nucleotides, the CDR3 is TGTGCCTGTGACACCGTGGGGGATACTTTGACTGCACAACTCTTCTTT.

This clone counts as medium-sized. Since a much larger clone is just one base distant, this may be a read error. The J gene is TRDJ2, the V gene TRDV2, with TRDD3 matching 10 bases. J gave up 5 bases and V 2 bases, and 4 bases lay outside the gene matches. Germline values: CDR1 GEAIGNYY, CDR2 EKD. CDR3 length equals 15 residues. CDR3 residues: CACDILLGDTAQLFF. As DNA, the CDR3 is TGTGCCTGTGACATTCTACTGGGGGATACAGCACAACTCTTCTTT.

Worth noting for this clone: TCRdb's protein, taken from a much larger clone, differs from this DNA's translation at residue 16, likely owing to a read error; the protein displayed comes from the DNA. This chain joins TRDV2 and TRDJ3; 7 nucleotides line up with TRDD3. The CDR3 spans 22 residues. The V gene's germline CDR1 is GEAIGNYY and CDR2 EKD. CDR3 sequence: CACDSARTGVTNPSWGTRQMFF. The CDR3 nucleotides are TGTGCCTGTGACTCCGCACGTACTGGGGTCACCAACCCATCCTGGGGCACCCGACAGATGTTTTTC.

On this clone itself: A read error likely explains why the TCRdb protein, taken from a much larger clone, differs from this DNA's translation at residue 7; the protein shown is translated from the DNA. CDR3 nucleotides: TGTGCCTGTGACCCCGTGGTGGCCAGCTCCTGGGACACCCGACAGATGTTTTTC. Amino acid sequence: CACDPVVASSWDTRQMFF. The rearrangement uses TRDV2 and TRDJ3; D remains unclear. With 3 bases removed from V and 0 bases from J, the gap between germline ends came to 14 bases. Germline V gene sequence: CDR1 GEAIGNYY, CDR2 EKD. The CDR3 length is 18 residues.

In the case of this clone: The protein held in TCRdb is that of a much larger clone and does not match this DNA's translation at residue 3, likely because of a read error; the protein shown is translated from the DNA. The chain links TRDV2 to TRDJ3, with TRDD3 matching over 8 bases. The CDR3 totals 18 residues. CDR1 is GEAIGNYY and CDR2 is EKD in the germline V gene. This CDR3 reads CARDTVLGGPWDTRQMFF. As DNA, the CDR3 is TGTGCCCGTGACACCGTACTGGGGGGTCCCTGGGACACCCGACAGATGTTTTTC.